This passage covers 14 T cell receptor beta chains from one sample sequenced in a study of T cell changes during pregnancy in multiple sclerosis. Profiled with immunoSEQ multiplex PCR; TCRdb holds only in-frame clones, not every one. The sample lists over 55,000 clones; around 92% were seen once. The specimen comprised peripheral blood, sampled in the first trimester of pregnancy. All receptors come from a female donor with multiple sclerosis, enrolled in a pregnancy study.

The gene calls are TRBV5-4 and TRBJ1-2; D is perhaps TRBD1 (6 bases). Trimming stripped 4 bases from V and 6 bases from J, with 13 bases between. The CDR3 loop spans 13 amino acids. Germline lookup yields CDR1 SGHNT and CDR2 YYREEE (reference sequence). The CDR3 loop reads CASSLRQEDGYTF. The CDR3 DNA reads as TGTGCCAGCAGCCTAAGACAGGAAGATGGCTACACCTTC.

DNA for the CDR3: TGTGCCTGGGCACGGACTTCAGAGACCCAGTACTTC. It translates to CAWARTSETQYF. The V gene is TRBV30, the J gene TRBJ2-5; D might be TRBD2 (5 bases). V gave up 5 bases and J gave up 4 bases, with 11 bases separating them. The CDR3 consists of 12 residues. Germline loops: CDR1 GTSNPN, CDR2 SVGIG (reference sequence).

The chain carries TRBV11-2 and TRBJ2-3; 9 bases fit TRBD2. The length of the CDR3 is 15 residues. CDR1 SGHAT and CDR2 FQNNGV come from the germline V gene. With V trimmed by 6 bases and J by 6 bases, 10 bases remained unmatched. The DNA of the CDR3 is TGTGCCAGCAGGAGGGGAGCGGGGGGCCCCGATACGCAGTATTTT. It yields the protein CASRRGAGGPDTQYF.

V usage is TRBV28 and J usage is TRBJ1-4, with D tentatively TRBD1 (6 bases). CDR1 is MDHEN, CDR2 SYDVKM, per germline. Deletions cut 4 bases from V and 6 bases from J, with 12 bases between. This CDR3 comprises 14 residues. For the CDR3, the DNA is TGTGCCAGCAGTTCTCACAGGGTAGATGAAAAACTGTTTTTT. This translates into CASSSHRVDEKLFF.

The chain recombines TRBV25-1 with TRBJ2-7; the D gene is possibly TRBD1 (5 bases). The V and J ends lost 4 bases and 1 base respectively, with 8 bases between them. The CDR3 sequence is 13 residues long. In germline, CDR1 is MGHDK, CDR2 SYGVNS. This CDR3 is CASSATGSYEQYF. As DNA, the CDR3 is TGTGCCAGCAGTGCAACAGGTTCCTACGAGCAGTACTTC.

The chain links TRBV7-6 to TRBJ2-5, with TRBD2 matching 12 bases. V was clipped by 5 bases and J by 9 bases; unmatched bases: 10. The V gene's germline CDR1 is SGHVS and CDR2 FNYEAQ. The CDR3 covers 15 residues. Written as DNA, the CDR3 is TGTGCCAGCAGCCCCAGACTAGCGGGAGACGGGGCCCAGTACTTC. Translation gives CASSPRLAGDGAQYF.

The J gene is TRBJ2-7, the V gene TRBV11-1; the D gene is possibly TRBD1 (7 bases). The CDR3 runs to 15 residues. Trimming removed 2 bases at V and 0 bases at J, with 11 bases between. Germline V gene sequence: CDR1 SGHAT, CDR2 FQDESV (reference sequence). DNA for the CDR3: TGTGCCAGCAGCTTACAGGGGGGAATCTCCTACGAGCAGTACTTC. It codes for CASSLQGGISYEQYF.

The chain employs TRBV28 and TRBJ1-1; D gene ambiguous. V lost 1 base, J lost 6 bases, and 15 bases lay in between. The CDR3 is made up of 15 amino acids. CDR1 and CDR2 (germline): MDHEN, SYDVKM. CDR3 nucleotides: TGTGCCAGCAGTTTATATTTTCGAGGGATTCCTGAAGCTTTCTTT. Amino acids: CASSLYFRGIPEAFF.

The DNA of the CDR3 is TGTGCCAGCAGCGCCCGCCCGATGACAGGGGTAGCTAACTATGGCTACACCTTC. Translating it yields CASSARPMTGVANYGYTF. The chain carries TRBV9 and TRBJ1-2; the match to TRBD1 covers 8 bases. Germline V CDR1 and CDR2: SGDLS, YYNGEE. The V gene end was trimmed by 3 bases and the J gene end by 0 bases; junction bases not matched to a gene: 13. The CDR3 sequence is 18 residues long.

This clone was detected many times. This rearrangement joins TRBV7-6 to TRBJ2-7; D call uncertain. The germline V gene has CDR1 SGHVS and CDR2 FNYEAQ. V dropped 1 base and J dropped 7 bases, with 5 bases sitting between them. The CDR3 is made up of 11 amino acids. CDR3 DNA sequence: TGTGCCAGCAGCTTAGACGGGGAGCAGTACTTC. This translates into CASSLDGEQYF.

The rearrangement uses TRBV6-1 and TRBJ2-5, with D tentatively TRBD2 (5 bases). The CDR3 contains 15 residues. The V gene lost 2 bases and the J gene lost 2 bases, with 12 bases spanning the gap. Germline V gene sequence: CDR1 MNHNS, CDR2 SASEGT. CDR3 loop: CASSERDRRQETQYF. The CDR3 DNA sequence: TGTGCCAGCAGTGAACGGGATAGGAGACAAGAGACCCAGTACTTC.

The rearrangement joins TRBV29-1 to TRBJ1-1; D is ambiguous. With 7 bases removed from V and 0 bases from J, the gap between germline ends came to 12 bases. Germline V lookup: CDR1 SQVTM, CDR2 ANQGSEA. The CDR3 is made up of 13 amino acids. In DNA, the CDR3 is TGCAGCGCGCGCGCTGCCCTGAACACTGAAGCTTTCTTT. Its protein is CSARAALNTEAFF. The variable domain in full, completed from reference TRBV29-1 and TRBJ1-1, reads SAVISQKPSRDICQRGTSLTIQCQVDSQVTMMFWYRQQPGQSLTLIATANQGSEATYESGFVIDKFPISRPNLTFSTLTVSNMSPEDSSIYLCSARAALNTEAFFGQGTRLTVV.

Of note for this clone: At one of its ends the junction is not consistent with the germline gene, which may arise from a read error. V usage is TRBV9 and J usage is TRBJ2-3, with D perhaps matching TRBD2 (6 bases). The CDR3 is made up of 16 amino acids. Germline lookup yields CDR1 SGDLS and CDR2 YYNGEE. CDR3: CVSSPDEGRWTDTQYF. As DNA, the CDR3 is TGTGTCAGCAGCCCCGACGAGGGGAGGTGGACAGATACGCAGTATTTT.

The chain is built from TRBV11-1 and TRBJ2-1; D uncertain. This CDR3 region has 13 residues. Deletions cut 0 bases from V and 11 bases from J, with 11 bases between. The germline V gene has CDR1 SGHAT and CDR2 FQDESV (reference sequence). In DNA form, the CDR3 reads TGTGCCAGCAGCTTAGCTTCCGAGTTGAAGCAGTTCTTC. Its protein is CASSLASELKQFF.